This paragraph covers one TCR beta chain sequence. Its specificity is unknown. This sample stems from a study of OX40 agonist ivuxolimab in advanced cancers. About the research overall: In three patients, partial responses were observed, one with hepatocellular carcinoma and two with cutaneous melanoma. Findings of the study overall: The study found that CD8+ T cells averaged more expanded clones than CD4+. The specificity for antigen of the expanded peripheral T cells was not determined.

The germline V gene has CDR1 SGHTA and CDR2 FQGNSA. After removal of 5 bases from V and 2 bases from J, the junction contained 4 bases not matched to a gene. The CDR3 contains 15 residues. The repertoire was sequenced with immunoSEQ multiplex PCR; TCRdb's copy has only in-frame clones and lacks some. Here the sample spans roughly 11,000 clones, 81% being singletons. This TCR derives from an adult with an advanced solid tumor such as melanoma, head and neck, liver or kidney cancer. The chain employs TRBV7-2 and TRBJ2-5, with 11 bases identical to TRBD1. The input for sequencing was CD4+ or CD8+ T cells sorted from blood, taken in a trial of the OX40 agonist ivuxolimab. The CDR3 nucleotides are TGTGCCAGCAGCACCCGGGACAGGGGGCAAGAGACCCAGTACTTC. This translates into CASSTRDRGQETQYF.